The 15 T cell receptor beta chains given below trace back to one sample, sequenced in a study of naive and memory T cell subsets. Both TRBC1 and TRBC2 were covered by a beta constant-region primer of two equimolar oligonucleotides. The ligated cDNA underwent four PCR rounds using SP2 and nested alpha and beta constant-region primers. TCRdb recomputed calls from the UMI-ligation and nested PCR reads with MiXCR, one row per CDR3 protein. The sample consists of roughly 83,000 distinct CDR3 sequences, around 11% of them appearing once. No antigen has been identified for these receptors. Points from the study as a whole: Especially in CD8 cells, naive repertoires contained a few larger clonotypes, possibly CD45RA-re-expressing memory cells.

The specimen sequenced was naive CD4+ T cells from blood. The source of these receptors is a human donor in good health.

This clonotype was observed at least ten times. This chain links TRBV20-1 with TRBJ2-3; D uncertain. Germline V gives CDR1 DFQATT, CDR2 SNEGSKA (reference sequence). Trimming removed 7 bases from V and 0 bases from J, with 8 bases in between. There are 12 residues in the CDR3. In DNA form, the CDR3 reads TGCAGTGGGGCGACTAGCACAGATACGCAGTATTTT. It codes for CSGATSTDTQYF.

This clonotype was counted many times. The CDR3 region has the DNA TGTGCCAGCAGCCAAAACTACCTCTACGAGCAGTACTTC. Translation: CASSQNYLYEQYF. This chain uses TRBV3-1 with TRBJ2-7; D gene ambiguous. With 2 bases removed from V and 3 bases from J, the gap between germline ends came to 8 bases. CDR3 length: 13 amino acids. Germline V lookup: CDR1 LGHDT, CDR2 YNNKEL (reference sequence).

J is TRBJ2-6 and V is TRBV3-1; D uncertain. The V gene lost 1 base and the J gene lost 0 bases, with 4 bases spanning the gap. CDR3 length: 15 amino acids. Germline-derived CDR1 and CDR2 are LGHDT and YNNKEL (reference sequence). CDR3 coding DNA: TGTGCCAGCAGCCAAGGGCGCTCTGGGGCCAACGTCCTGACTTTC. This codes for CASSQGRSGANVLTF.

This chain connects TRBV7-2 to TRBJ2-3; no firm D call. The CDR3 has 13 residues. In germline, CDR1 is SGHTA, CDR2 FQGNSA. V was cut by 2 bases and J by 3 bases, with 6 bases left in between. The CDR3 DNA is TGTGCCAGCAGCTTACGTTTGACAGATACGCAGTATTTT. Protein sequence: CASSLRLTDTQYF.

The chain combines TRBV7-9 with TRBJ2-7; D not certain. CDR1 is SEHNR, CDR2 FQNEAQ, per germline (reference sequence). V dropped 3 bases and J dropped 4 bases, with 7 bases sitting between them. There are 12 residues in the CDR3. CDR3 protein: CASSFDLYEQYF. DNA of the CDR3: TGTGCCAGCAGCTTCGATCTTTACGAGCAGTACTTC.

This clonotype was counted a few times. As DNA, the CDR3 is TGTGCCAGCAGTCTTAGGACAGACTCCTACAATGAGCAGTTCTTC. This gives the protein CASSLRTDSYNEQFF. The chain links TRBV6-1 to TRBJ2-1; a possible D gene is TRBD1 (6 bases). V was pared by 5 bases and J by 0 bases, with 11 bases between. This CDR3 region has 15 residues. In germline, CDR1 is MNHNS, CDR2 SASEGT.

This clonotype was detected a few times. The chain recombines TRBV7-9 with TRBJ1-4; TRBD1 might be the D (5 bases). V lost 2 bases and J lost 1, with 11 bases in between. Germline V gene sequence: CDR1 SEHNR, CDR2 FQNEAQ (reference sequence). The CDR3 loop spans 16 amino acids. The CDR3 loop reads CASSLRRGGTNEKLFF. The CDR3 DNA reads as TGTGCCAGCAGCTTACGACGCGGGGGAACTAATGAAAAACTGTTTTTT.

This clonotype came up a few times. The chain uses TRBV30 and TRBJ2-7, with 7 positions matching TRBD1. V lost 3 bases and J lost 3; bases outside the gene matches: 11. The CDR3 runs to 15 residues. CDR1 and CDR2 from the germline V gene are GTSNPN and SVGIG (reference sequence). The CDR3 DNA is TGTGCCTGGAGGGGGACAGTCGGTTCATTCTACGAGCAGTACTTC. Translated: CAWRGTVGSFYEQYF.

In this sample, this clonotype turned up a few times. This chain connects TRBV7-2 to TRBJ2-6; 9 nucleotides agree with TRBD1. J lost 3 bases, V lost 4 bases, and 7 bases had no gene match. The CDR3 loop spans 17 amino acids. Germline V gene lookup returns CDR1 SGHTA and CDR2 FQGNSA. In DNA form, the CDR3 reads TGTGCCAGCAGCTGGAACACAGGGGGCGGTGGGGCCAACGTCCTGACTTTC. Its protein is CASSWNTGGGGANVLTF.

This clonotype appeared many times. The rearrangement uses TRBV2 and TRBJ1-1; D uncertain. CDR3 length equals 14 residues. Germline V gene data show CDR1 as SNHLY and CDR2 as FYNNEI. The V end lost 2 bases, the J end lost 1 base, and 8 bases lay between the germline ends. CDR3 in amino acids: CASSELFRNTEAFF. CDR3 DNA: TGTGCCAGCAGTGAATTGTTCAGGAACACTGAAGCTTTCTTT.

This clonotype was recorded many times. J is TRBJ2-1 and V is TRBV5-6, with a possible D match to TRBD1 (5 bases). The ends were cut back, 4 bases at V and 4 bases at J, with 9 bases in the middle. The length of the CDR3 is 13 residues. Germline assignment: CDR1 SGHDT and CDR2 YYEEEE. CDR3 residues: CASSIRVYNEQFF. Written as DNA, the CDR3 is TGTGCCAGCAGCATCAGGGTGTACAATGAGCAGTTCTTC.

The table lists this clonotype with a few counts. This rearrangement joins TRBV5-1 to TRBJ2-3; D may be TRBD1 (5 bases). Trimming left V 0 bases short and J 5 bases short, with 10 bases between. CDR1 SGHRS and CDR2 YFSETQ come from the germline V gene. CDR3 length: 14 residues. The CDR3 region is CASSLVLQEDTQYF. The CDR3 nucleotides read TGCGCCAGCAGCTTGGTTTTACAGGAAGATACGCAGTATTTT.

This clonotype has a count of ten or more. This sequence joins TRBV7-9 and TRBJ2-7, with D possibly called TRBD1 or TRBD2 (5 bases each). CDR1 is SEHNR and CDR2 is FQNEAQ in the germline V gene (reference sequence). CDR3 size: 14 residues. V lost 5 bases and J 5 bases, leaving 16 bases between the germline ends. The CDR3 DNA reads TGTGCCAGCAGCCACCGGGACCTCAAAAACGAGCAGTACTTC. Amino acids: CASSHRDLKNEQYF.

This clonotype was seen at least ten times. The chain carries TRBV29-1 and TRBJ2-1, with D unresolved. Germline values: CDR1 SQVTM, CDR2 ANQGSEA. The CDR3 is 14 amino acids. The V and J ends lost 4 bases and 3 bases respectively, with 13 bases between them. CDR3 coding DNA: TGCAGCGTTGGGTCGCCGAGGCGCTACAATGAGCAGTTCTTC. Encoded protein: CSVGSPRRYNEQFF.

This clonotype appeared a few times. CDR3 coding DNA: TGCAGTGCTAGAGATCAAGGCGGGCCTTACAATGAGCAGTTCTTC. Amino acids: CSARDQGGPYNEQFF. The genes are TRBV20-1 and TRBJ2-1; possible D gene TRBD2, 5 bases. Germline CDR1 and CDR2: DFQATT and SNEGSKA (reference sequence). V lost 0 bases, J lost 4 bases, and 13 bases lay in between. The CDR3 is 15 residues long.